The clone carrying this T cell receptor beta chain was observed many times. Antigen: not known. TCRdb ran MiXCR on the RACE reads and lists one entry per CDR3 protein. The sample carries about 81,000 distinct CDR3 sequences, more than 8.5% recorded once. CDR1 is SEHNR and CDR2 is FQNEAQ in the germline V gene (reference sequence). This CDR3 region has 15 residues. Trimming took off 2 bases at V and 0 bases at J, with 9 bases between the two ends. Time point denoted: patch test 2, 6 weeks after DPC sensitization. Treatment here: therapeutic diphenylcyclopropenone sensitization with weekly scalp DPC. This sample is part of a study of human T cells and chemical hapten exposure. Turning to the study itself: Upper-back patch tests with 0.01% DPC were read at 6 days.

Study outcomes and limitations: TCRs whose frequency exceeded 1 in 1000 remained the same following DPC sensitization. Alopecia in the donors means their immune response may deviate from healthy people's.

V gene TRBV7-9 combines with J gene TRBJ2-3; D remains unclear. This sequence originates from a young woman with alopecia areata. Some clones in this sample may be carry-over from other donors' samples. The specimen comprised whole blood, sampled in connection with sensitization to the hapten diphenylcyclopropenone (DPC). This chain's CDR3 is CASSLTAGSTDTQYF. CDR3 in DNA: TGTGCCAGCAGCTTAACCGCCGGGAGCACAGATACGCAGTATTTT.